The subject of this entry is one T cell receptor beta chain. The clone's antigen remains unknown. No clone much larger than this one lies a single base away; base qualities are absent. From cysteine to phenylalanine, the CDR3 is 14 amino acids long. Only the CDR3 portion is preserved as DNA: 42 bases, with reading frame beginning at the first base. V sheds 4 bases and J sheds 8 bases, leaving 18 bases between their ends. The germline V gene (reference sequence) specifies SGHKS as CDR1 and YYEKEE as CDR2. This specimen comes from a study of cytomegalovirus exposure and HLA in healthy donors (dated by TCRdb to the late 2010s). About the full investigation: An earlier analysis of 550 to 700 of the donors reported 250 to 350 Gb of sequence data and 117 million unique TCR beta sequences from roughly 180 million T cells. Approximately 310 gigabases of sequencing data and roughly 80 million unique TCR sequences made up an early release that covered some 640 HLA-typed donors. Among the roughly 430 genotyped donors, approximately 77% belonged to the genetic ancestry cluster associated with self-reported Caucasian donors. The study was designed to test whether signatures of past pathogen exposure could be identified by cataloging public T cell receptors. Using immunosequencing, the study profiled T cell repertoires from roughly 650 subjects and related those repertoires to cytomegalovirus serostatus. A separate validation cohort of 100 to 150 different subjects was used in addition to the 666-subject first cohort. High-throughput TCR immunosequencing, statistical association of individual TCRs with disease status, and machine learning were combined to predict cytomegalovirus infection status. In a later analysis, previously published TCR beta repertoires from more than 500 donors were re-analyzed and high-resolution HLA genotyping was added so that TCR occurrence patterns could be studied. In the later analysis, no new phenotypic data were used to find candidate immune exposures; instead, reliance was placed on TCR beta sequences and their occurrence across donors. An earlier analysis of several hundred of the donors used high-throughput TCR beta sequencing to judge whether each TCR beta V gene segment behaved as functional or pseudogenic. Alongside the repertoire data, information on donor age, sex, ethnicity and CMV serostatus was compiled. A later genetic analysis used genome-wide SNP genotypes for about 65% of the 666 donors, treating that subset as a discovery cohort. Every repertoire in the discovery cohort had been generated on one and the same sequencing platform. Both class I and class II loci were covered by HLA typing, at four-digit resolution. The number of typed donors differed by locus: about 620-640 for A, B, C, DRB1 and DQB1; 500 to 550 for DQA1; some 610 for DPA1; and about 450 for DPB1. Several DR-DQ haplotypes were handled as single units for association and clustering because linkage in the cohort was strong. On average, around 230,000 unique TCR beta nucleotide sequences were sequenced per donor among 398 genotyped donors of the cohort, with roughly a sixth of those sequences being non-productive.

The cohort was made up of approximately 700 healthy bone marrow donors. At the time of sampling, every cohort member was nominally healthy, though immune exposures that went unrecorded were likely present. The donor tested CMV seronegative and was one of the 352 seronegative cohort members. A peripheral blood sample was provided by each donor, and peripheral blood mononuclear cells were used for TCR beta sequencing. Genomic DNA extraction from the blood cell samples was performed with the Qiagen DNeasy Blood Extraction Kit. The library was produced with the immunoSEQ multiplex PCR assay. The multiplex PCR relied on a mix of 60 forward primers for TCR Vbeta segments and 13 reverse primers for TCR Jbeta segments. Amplification of the CDR3 region of rearranged TCR beta genes was performed with a multiplex PCR assay on genomic DNA. On the Illumina HiSeq System, the amplified TCR beta libraries were sequenced as 87-base-pair reads. The paper's data handling went like this. A later analysis counted some 74 million unique TCR beta chains across the 700 or so repertoires, and 9.5 million to 11 million of these chains were shared by at least two donors. Raw reads were error-corrected and collapsed into unique sequences by a nearest-neighbor algorithm in which closely related sequences were merged to remove PCR and sequencing errors. Alignment of CDR3 sequences to IMGT reference sequences was used to assign V, D and J gene segments. For a sequence to be retained, a match of at least six nucleotides was required to both a V gene segment and a J gene segment. A rearrangement counted as productive if the CDR3 had no stop codons and remained in frame with V and J, and every other rearrangement counted as non-productive. CDR3 was defined by IMGT convention, running from the second conserved V-encoded cysteine to the conserved J-encoded phenylalanine. Sequences without an unambiguous match to a single V gene segment were excluded from the earlier analysis of a few hundred of the donors. In an earlier analysis of 500 to 750 of the donors, V segments were called functional above 56.7% productive rearrangements and were called segregating when the between-donor standard deviation exceeded 5%. To diagnose cytomegalovirus status from the catalog of TCR beta chain sequences, a statistical classification framework was built. V and J gene assignment, in a later analysis, came from comparing TCR nucleotide sequences with IMGT/GENE-DB human TR gene sequences. A later analysis assigned CDR3 sequences and most-parsimonious VDJ recombination scenarios with the TCRdist pipeline. A later analysis defined each TCR beta chain by its CDR3 amino acid sequence plus V-gene family, and excluded reads lacking a unique V-gene family. As a way to deal with suspected cross-contamination and a sequencing artifact, a later analysis dropped 500 to 700 nucleotide sequences that were highly shared and had low generation probability. For each public chain, a later analysis derived a clonal expansion index from normalized ranks of inferred template counts within each repertoire. In a later analysis, generation probabilities were computed using a VDJ recombination model fitted to out-of-frame rearrangements, and the results were checked against IGoR. A later analysis scored TCR-TCR, TCR-HLA and TCR-CMV co-occurrence with hypergeometric tests, applying a repertoire-size bias correction to TCR pairs. A later analysis estimated false discovery rates by permuting HLA or CMV assignments 20 times. In a later analysis, co-occurring TCRs were grouped using DBSCAN, with TCRdist sequence similarity added in when clustering inside HLA-allele-positive subsets. For co-occurrence clustering, repertoires with fewer than 30,000 or more than 120,000 public chains were excluded, along with five or six repertoires with anomalous nucleotide sharing. TCRdb retrieved this table from immuneACCESS and kept in-frame rearrangements only. Not all clones are present; in checked studies, unresolved V genes account for under half, and no reason is known for the remainder. Clonal size and the V and J genes are those of that table, whereas D and trimming came from the DNA. This sample is represented by approximately 93,000 clones; over 75% of them were singletons. 3.5% to 4% of the sample is held by the ten biggest clonotypes.

Broader findings and caveats from the paper: In a later genetic analysis, a missense DCLRE1C variant was associated with V-gene and J-gene trimming of TCR beta chains, and the association was replicated in an independent cohort. A later genetic analysis reported fewer N-insertions in productive TCRs among donors in an Asian-associated ancestry cluster than the roughly 650-donor mean. Some IMGT-functional V segments, including TRBV6-2 and TRBV6-3, could not be told apart with the 87-base-pair reads, so those segments were excluded. The study gave a list of more than 150 TCR beta chains associated with cytomegalovirus. Because counts were too low, about 17 rarely observed V segments, including chromosome 9 orphons, were excluded from the earlier analysis of 587 of the donors. The authors suggested that the approach could potentially be generalized to other disease states and immunological phenotypes. At a false discovery rate of 0.05, a later analysis linked some 18,000 TCR beta sequences to specific HLA alleles. Only TCR beta chains were sequenced in this cohort, and the absence of alpha or paired-chain data limited detectable features. CMV serostatus was the only immune exposure information available for the cohort. Most CMV-associated TCR beta chains appeared to be HLA-restricted in a later analysis, and the HLA associations seemed to be driven largely by CMV exposure. In an earlier analysis of 500 to 650 of the donors, most TCR beta V segments appeared in productive rearrangements about 90% or about 30% of the time, broadly matching IMGT annotations. A further reported finding was that TCR beta sequences accurately predicted the HLA-A and HLA-B alleles for most subjects in the first cohort. A cluster of highly shared sequence variants was judged likely to represent a technical artifact of the sequencing pipeline. In a later analysis, HLA-associated TCR beta chains were found to be more clonally expanded and to have lower generation probabilities than equally common non-associated chains. The classifier was reported to diagnose cytomegalovirus status with high specificity and sensitivity in both the original cohort and the validation cohort. According to a later analysis, TCR association rates differed among HLA loci, with DRB1 alleles showing the most associated TCRs and HLA-C alleles showing the fewest. Several of the top co-occurrence clusters appeared to be linked to parvovirus B19, influenza, CMV and Epstein-Barr virus, according to a later analysis. Sequencing depth was assumed to be roughly uniform across donors in the presence/absence analyses, though that assumption may not hold. Because HLA typing was unavailable for some donors at each locus, only the typed subset was used in association tests. A few of the identified cytomegalovirus-associated TCR beta chains were confirmed in vitro to be specific for cytomegalovirus antigens. While some public TCRs were present in many individuals, most TCR sequences turned up only very rarely across donors. Linkage disequilibrium might explain the correlated functional status among segregating V segments, but an unknown experimental factor could not be excluded. Assigning TCR associations to individual alleles was difficult when HLA alleles, especially DR and DQ, strongly co-occurred.

The V gene is TRBV5-5 and the J gene is TRBJ1-2; TRBD1 is perhaps the D gene, given 6 matching bases. The receptor comes from a man between 50 and 59 years old in good health and CMV-seronegative. The sample taken for sequencing was PBMCs. The DNA sequence reads TGTGCCAGCAGCCCTACTACAGGGATAGAAGGCTACACCTTC. It is translated as CASSPTTGIEGYTF.